These 32 T cell receptor beta chains came from one sample sequenced in a study of response to subunit inactivated influenza vaccine. TCRdb passed the RT-PCR reads through MiXCR, listing each CDR3 protein once. The data show 400,000 to 550,000 distinct CDR3 sequences, 25% seen once. The sequencing used CD4+ T cells sorted from PBMCs, collected less than 6 days after vaccination. The receptors shown here come from a man in his forties or fifties who received an inactivated influenza vaccine.

In its sample, this clonotype was seen a few times. The chain employs TRBV20-1 and TRBJ2-2; TRBD2 aligns across 10 bases. Trimming took 1 base from V and 5 from J; bases not matched to a gene: 19. Germline V CDR1 and CDR2: DFQATT, SNEGSKA (reference sequence). This CDR3 contains 20 residues. The CDR3: CSARATGGLAETQRTGELFF. CDR3 nucleotides: TGCAGTGCTAGAGCCACCGGTGGACTAGCGGAGACCCAAAGGACCGGGGAGCTGTTTTTT.

V is TRBV6-2 or TRBV6-3 and J is TRBJ2-1; the D gene is possibly TRBD2 (5 bases). The germline V gene has CDR1 MNHEY and CDR2 SVGEGT. Trimming pared 5 bases from V and 5 bases from J, leaving 16 bases between. CDR3 length: 15 residues. The CDR3 DNA sequence: TGTGCCAGCAGTGACCGCAGAGGGAACAACAATGAGCAGTTCTTC. Its protein product is CASSDRRGNNNEQFF.

There are a few counts of this clonotype. The rearrangement joins TRBV5-1 to TRBJ2-7, with D possibly called TRBD1 or TRBD2 (5 bases each). Trimming took off 1 base at V and 6 bases at J, with 17 bases between the two ends. The CDR3 has 15 amino acids. From germline, CDR1 is SGHRS and CDR2 YFSETQ. CDR3: CASSLRAGSRAEQYF. For the CDR3, the DNA is TGCGCCAGCAGCTTGCGGGCAGGGTCGAGGGCCGAGCAGTACTTC.

The chain employs TRBV27 and TRBJ2-3; 9 positions match TRBD2. CDR1 and CDR2 from the germline V gene are MNHEY and SMNVEV (reference sequence). The CDR3 is 17 amino acids. V gave up 0 bases and J gave up 4 bases; unmatched junction bases: 8. The CDR3 sequence: CASSLSGGLAEADTQYF. For the CDR3, the DNA is TGTGCCAGCAGTTTATCGGGGGGACTAGCAGAGGCAGATACGCAGTATTTT.

This chain uses TRBV27 with TRBJ2-1; TRBD1 agrees at 9 bases. Germline V gives CDR1 MNHEY, CDR2 SMNVEV (reference sequence). This CDR3 region has 16 residues. The ends lost 2 bases at V and 9 bases at J; junction bases unmatched: 11. The CDR3 coding sequence is TGTGCCAGCAGTTTACGTCCGTTTACAGGGGGCCGTGAGCAGTTCTTC. Residues: CASSLRPFTGGREQFF.

V and J are TRBV10-3 and TRBJ1-5; the match to TRBD1 covers 8 bases. This CDR3 contains 13 residues. The V and J ends lost 8 bases and 4 bases, in that order; junction bases with no gene match: 4. CDR1 is ENHRY, CDR2 SYGVKD, per germline. CDR3 residues: CAIQDRENQPQHF. The CDR3, as DNA: TGTGCCATCCAGGACAGGGAAAATCAGCCCCAGCATTTT.

In its sample, this clonotype was seen a few times. The V call is TRBV20-1, the J call TRBJ1-2, with D maybe TRBD1 (6 bases). The length of the CDR3 is 12 residues. Germline CDR1 and CDR2: DFQATT and SNEGSKA (reference sequence). Trimming removed 8 bases from V and 0 bases from J, with 10 bases in between. The DNA of the CDR3 is TGCAGTACCAGGGGTTCTAACTATGGCTACACCTTC. Protein sequence: CSTRGSNYGYTF.

This clonotype was detected ten times or more. The chain joins TRBV5-1 to TRBJ1-6; D uncertain. The CDR3 has 15 amino acids. V was cut by 0 bases and J by 7 bases, with 11 bases left in between. The germline V gene encodes CDR1 SGHRS and CDR2 YFSETQ. This CDR3 reads CASSLEGALNSPLHF. The CDR3 DNA is TGCGCCAGCAGCTTGGAAGGAGCTCTGAATTCACCCCTCCACTTT.

Ten or more counts support this clonotype. This chain links TRBV29-1 with TRBJ2-7, with TRBD2 matching 7 bases. Trimming removed 0 bases from V and 0 bases from J; junction bases left unmatched: 5. CDR1 is SQVTM and CDR2 is ANQGSEA in the germline V gene. This CDR3 is built from 15 residues. CDR3 region: CSVEDLGGASYEQYF. The CDR3 coding sequence is TGCAGCGTTGAAGACTTGGGAGGGGCCTCCTACGAGCAGTACTTC.

The chain carries TRBV20-1 and TRBJ2-7; D might be TRBD1 (5 bases). V lost 4 bases and J 5 bases, leaving 15 bases between the germline ends. Germline V CDR1 and CDR2: DFQATT, SNEGSKA (reference sequence). This CDR3 has 13 residues. The CDR3 region is CSATRVVGDEQYF. DNA of the CDR3: TGCAGTGCTACAAGGGTAGTAGGGGACGAGCAGTACTTC.

The table lists this clonotype with a count of one. This chain connects TRBV19 to TRBJ1-1, with D uncertain. The germline V gene has CDR1 LNHDA and CDR2 SQIVND (reference sequence). V was shortened by 3 bases and J by 0 bases, with 14 bases between the two germline ends. This CDR3 is built from 16 residues. CDR3 in amino acids: CASSIRKENLNTEAFF. The CDR3 DNA is TGTGCCAGTAGTATTCGAAAGGAAAACCTGAACACTGAAGCTTTCTTT.

This clonotype came up many times. The chain carries TRBV20-1 and TRBJ2-5; 10 nucleotides match TRBD1. The CDR3 totals 13 residues. With 6 bases clipped from V and 5 bases from J, the junction kept 6 bases outside the gene matches. CDR1 is DFQATT, CDR2 SNEGSKA, per germline (reference sequence). This chain's CDR3 is CSAMTGGEETQYF. In nucleotides, the CDR3 is TGCAGTGCCATGACAGGGGGCGAGGAGACCCAGTACTTC.

The CDR3 sequence: CASSQDFQREDYEQYF. As DNA, the CDR3 is TGCGCCAGCAGCCAAGATTTCCAGCGGGAAGACTACGAGCAGTACTTC. V and J are TRBV4-3 and TRBJ2-7, with 7 nucleotides matching TRBD2. J gave up 3 bases and V 0 bases, and 8 bases lay outside the gene matches. The V gene's germline CDR1 is LGHNA and CDR2 YSLEER. The CDR3 spans 16 residues.

This clonotype showed up just a few times. The chain has TRBV6-1 and TRBJ1-6, with 7 bases fitting TRBD1. Germline values: CDR1 MNHNS, CDR2 SASEGT. V was pared by 8 bases and J by 9 bases, with 7 bases of the junction left unmatched. CDR3 length: 13 amino acids. Here the CDR3 DNA reads TGTGCCAGCGGAGACAGGGATCGTTCACCCCTCCACTTT. Translation gives CASGDRDRSPLHF.

The rearrangement links TRBV7-9 to TRBJ1-6; TRBD1 matches at 8 bases. Germline CDR1 and CDR2: SEHNR and FQNEAQ (reference sequence). The CDR3 length is 17 residues. The trim removed 4 bases at V and 8 bases at J, leaving 13 bases unmatched. The CDR3 sequence: CASSSSQAGGVYSPLHF. CDR3 DNA: TGTGCCAGCAGCTCTTCTCAGGCAGGGGGCGTTTATTCACCCCTCCACTTT.

This sequence joins TRBV5-6 and TRBJ2-2; TRBD1 is a possible D gene (5 bases). The germline CDR1 and CDR2 sequences are SGHDT and YYEEEE. The CDR3 runs to 15 residues. The V and J ends lost 3 bases and 4 bases respectively, with 13 bases between them. The CDR3 spells CASSWAGHSTGELFF. The CDR3 DNA is TGTGCCAGCAGCTGGGCAGGGCACAGCACCGGGGAGCTGTTTTTT.

The gene calls are TRBV6-1 and TRBJ2-7, with 10 bases identical to TRBD2. From germline, CDR1 is MNHNS and CDR2 SASEGT. V lost 6 bases, J lost 5 bases, and 7 bases stayed unmatched. The CDR3 is made up of 14 amino acids. DNA of the CDR3: TGTGCCAGCAGGGCACTAGCGGGACACGACGAGCAGTACTTC. It yields the protein CASRALAGHDEQYF.

This clonotype was found a few times. This rearrangement joins TRBV6-1 to TRBJ2-5, with 9 bases that match TRBD1. There are 14 residues in the CDR3. The trim removed 6 bases at V and 5 bases at J, leaving 7 bases unmatched. CDR1 is MNHNS and CDR2 is SASEGT in the germline V gene. The CDR3 loop reads CASRAGQGIETQYF. The CDR3 bases are TGTGCCAGCAGGGCCGGACAGGGGATTGAGACCCAGTACTTC.

CDR3 in amino acids: CASRDRAWEETQYF. The CDR3 nucleotides are TGTGCCAGCAGAGACAGGGCTTGGGAAGAGACCCAGTACTTC. J is TRBJ2-5 and V is TRBV11-2; 7 positions match TRBD1. The CDR3 is made up of 14 amino acids. Germline V CDR1 and CDR2: SGHAT, FQNNGV. J lost 3 bases, V lost 6 bases, and 7 bases had no gene match.

This clonotype was found many times. This chain links TRBV5-1 with TRBJ2-2; D not resolved. Germline V gene sequence: CDR1 SGHRS, CDR2 YFSETQ. The CDR3 length is 17 residues. V was pared by 1 base and J by 3 bases, with 16 bases between. The CDR3 DNA reads TGCGCCAGCAGCTTGTCGGTGACGGGCGGAGACACCGGGGAGCTGTTTTTT. Translated, it gives CASSLSVTGGDTGELFF.

A few counts support this clonotype. The V call is TRBV7-2, the J call TRBJ2-1, with D perhaps matching TRBD1 (6 bases). Trimming took 8 bases from V and 7 from J, leaving 18 bases between them. CDR1 and CDR2 (germline): SGHTA, FQGNSA. This CDR3 has 14 residues. The CDR3 loop is CASRKQGSLNEQFF. CDR3 in DNA: TGTGCCAGCCGGAAACAGGGAAGTTTAAATGAGCAGTTCTTC.

The chain has TRBV12-3 or TRBV12-4 and TRBJ1-2; D is possibly TRBD1 (6 bases). There are 16 residues in the CDR3. The V and J ends lost 4 bases and 0 bases respectively, with 15 bases between them. CDR3: CASSSRRGIANYGYTF. The CDR3 nucleotides are TGTGCCAGCAGTTCCCGCAGGGGAATAGCTAACTATGGCTACACCTTC.

The gene calls are TRBV5-1 and TRBJ2-2; possibly TRBD1 or TRBD2 for D (5 bases each). CDR1 and CDR2 (germline): SGHRS, YFSETQ. The V end lost 5 bases, the J end lost 2 bases, and 13 bases lay between the germline ends. The CDR3 contains 15 residues. The chain's CDR3 is CASRGDAVNTGELFF. In DNA form, the CDR3 reads TGCGCCAGCAGGGGGGACGCGGTAAACACCGGGGAGCTGTTTTTT.

This clonotype was counted many times. The chain recombines TRBV5-5 with TRBJ2-1, with D possibly TRBD1 on 5 matching bases. Germline CDR1 is SGHKS and CDR2 is YYEKEE (reference sequence). Trimming pared 4 bases from V and 0 bases from J, leaving 11 bases between. CDR3 length equals 15 residues. CDR3 protein: CASSETVSSYNEQFF. In nucleotides, the CDR3 is TGTGCCAGCAGCGAGACAGTTAGCTCCTACAATGAGCAGTTCTTC.

This clonotype was seen a few times. The chain combines TRBV12-3 or TRBV12-4 with TRBJ2-1, with TRBD2 as a possible D gene (6 bases). V lost 2 bases, J lost 5 bases, and 10 bases lay in between. The CDR3 sequence is 14 residues long. CDR3 DNA: TGTGCCAGCAGTTTACGGGGGAGCGACAATGAGCAGTTCTTC. This codes for CASSLRGSDNEQFF.

In its sample, this clonotype was seen a few times. The chain links TRBV5-1 to TRBJ2-3; 8 bases are shared with TRBD1. Trimming took 3 bases from V and 1 from J; bases not matched to a gene: 10. This CDR3 is 17 amino acids long. Germline V CDR1 and CDR2: SGHRS, YFSETQ. In DNA form, the CDR3 reads TGCGCCAGCAGCTACGACAGGGGAGATTTCGGCACAGATACGCAGTATTTT. Its translation: CASSYDRGDFGTDTQYF.

The V and J genes are TRBV14 and TRBJ2-3, with a weak D call TRBD1 (6 bases). The germline V and J ends were trimmed by 5 bases and 5 bases, with 14 bases remaining between them. The germline V gene has CDR1 SGHDN and CDR2 FVKESK. CDR3 size: 14 residues. This CDR3 is CASSGGQKVDTQYF. The CDR3 nucleotides read TGTGCCAGCAGCGGTGGACAGAAGGTAGATACGCAGTATTTT.

In its sample, this clonotype was seen many times. J is TRBJ2-7 and V is TRBV13; 10 bases are shared with TRBD1. Germline CDR1 reads PRHDT; CDR2 reads FYEKMQ (reference sequence). J was trimmed by 4 bases and V by 0 bases; bases with no gene match: 9. The CDR3 runs 17 residues. The CDR3 DNA follows: TGTGCCAGCAGCTTAGGCCTTTGGGGACAGGGGAGTTACGAGCAGTACTTC. The encoded protein is CASSLGLWGQGSYEQYF.

The chain uses TRBV20-1 and TRBJ1-5, with D possibly being TRBD1 (5 bases). This CDR3 spans 14 amino acids. V shed 3 bases and J shed 4 bases, with 13 bases lying between them. CDR1 and CDR2 (germline): DFQATT, SNEGSKA (reference sequence). The DNA of the CDR3 is TGCAGTGCTAGCCGGGGGTTGGAAAATCAGCCCCAGCATTTT. This translates into CSASRGLENQPQHF.

This clonotype was picked up a small number of times. This chain joins TRBV7-9 and TRBJ1-1, with D possibly matching TRBD1 (5 bases). This CDR3 is built from 13 residues. Germline assignment: CDR1 SEHNR and CDR2 FQNEAQ (reference sequence). V was pared by 2 bases and J by 5 bases, with 9 bases between. CDR3 sequence: CASSLSGITEAFF. The CDR3 DNA is TGTGCCAGCAGCTTATCAGGGATTACTGAAGCTTTCTTT.

The chain has TRBV30 and TRBJ1-2; tentatively, D is TRBD1 (5 bases). V shed 3 bases and J shed 5 bases, with 10 bases lying between them. Germline loops: CDR1 GTSNPN, CDR2 SVGIG (reference sequence). The CDR3 is made up of 12 amino acids. The CDR3 loop reads CAWRSGGYGYTF. CDR3 sequence (DNA): TGTGCCTGGAGATCCGGGGGTTATGGCTACACCTTC.

This clonotype has a handful of counts. V usage is TRBV6-2 or TRBV6-3 and J usage is TRBJ2-7; TRBD2 aligns across 10 bases. CDR3 length: 15 amino acids. Germline CDR1 and CDR2: MNHEY and SVGEGT. After removal of 2 bases from V and 2 bases from J, the junction contained 3 bases not matched to a gene. CDR3 DNA: TGTGCCAGCAGTTACGGAGCGGGAGGGCCCTACGAGCAGTACTTC. Residues: CASSYGAGGPYEQYF.